A single sample gave rise to the 5 T cell receptor beta chains below, sequenced in a study of shared clonotypes between healthy human individuals. Sequenced by immunoSEQ multiplex PCR; TCRdb stores in-frame clones only, minus some. The sample gives about 2,200,000 clones, 93% of which show up once; under 2% is in the top ten. CD45RO-negative, CCR7-selected cells formed the naive CD8 fraction, which excluded terminally differentiated effector memory CD45RA+ cells. The sample comprised naive CD8+ T cells from PBMCs. Every receptor here comes from a man between 18 and 29 years old in good health. Some clones in this sample may be carry-over from other donors' samples.

The rearrangement links TRBV7-2 to TRBJ1-4; D might be TRBD1 (5 bases). This CDR3 is 16 amino acids long. V was clipped by 2 bases and J by 1 base, with 11 bases between them. In germline, CDR1 is SGHTA, CDR2 FQGNSA. CDR3 region: CASSLTPGGTNEKLFF. The CDR3 DNA sequence: TGTGCCAGCAGCTTAACACCCGGGGGAACTAATGAAAAACTGTTTTTT.

The CDR3 DNA sequence: TGTGCAACTAGCGGGAGGGCCACAGATACGCAGTATTTT. It translates to CATSGRATDTQYF. V gene TRBV19 combines with J gene TRBJ2-3; 13 bases match TRBD2. CDR1 and CDR2 from the germline V gene are LNHDA and SQIVND (reference sequence). There are 13 residues in the CDR3.

This clone was seen only once. V usage is TRBV19 and J usage is TRBJ1-1; D remains unclear. This CDR3 spans 15 amino acids. Per germline, CDR1 LNHDA and CDR2 SQIVND (reference sequence). Trimming cost V 7 bases and J 1 base, with 16 bases left between them. CDR3 in DNA: TGTGCCAGTAATGACGTAGGACGGCGGAACACTGAAGCTTTCTTT. It yields the protein CASNDVGRRNTEAFF. The complete variable domain, with remaining parts taken from reference TRBV19 and TRBJ1-1, reads DGGITQSPKYLFRKEGQNVTLSCEQNLNHDAMYWYRQDPGQGLRLIYYSQIVNDFQKGDIAEGYSVSREKKESFPLTVTSAQKNPTAFYLCASNDVGRRNTEAFFGQGTRLTVV.

Remarks on this clone: Other DNA sequences of this sample code for an identical CDR3. Written as DNA, the CDR3 is TGTGCCAGCAGTCTCGGCGGGTTCTACGAGCAGTACTTC. It specifies CASSLGGFYEQYF. The chain recombines TRBV5-4 with TRBJ2-7; the D gene is possibly TRBD2 (5 bases). Germline-derived CDR1 and CDR2 are SGHNT and YYREEE (reference sequence). The CDR3 spans 13 residues. V gave up 5 bases and J gave up 3 bases, with 12 bases separating them.

The V and J genes are TRBV5-5 and TRBJ2-7; a weak D match, TRBD2 (6 bases). This CDR3 contains 15 residues. Per germline, CDR1 SGHKS and CDR2 YYEKEE (reference sequence). The germline V and J ends were trimmed by 4 bases and 2 bases, with 16 bases remaining between them. CDR3 sequence reads: CASSPRSPGAYEQYF. As DNA, the CDR3 is TGTGCCAGCAGCCCCCGGTCGCCGGGGGCCTACGAGCAGTACTTC.